The 29 T cell receptor beta chains reported below all come from one sample, sequenced in a study of blood T cell repertoires in COVID-19. Using immunoSEQ multiplex PCR, the repertoire was profiled, and TCRdb retains in-frame clones only, with some absent. The top ten hold around 2.5% of the sample, which has some 95,000 clones, 85% to 95% seen once. The sample taken for sequencing was peripheral blood. These receptors came from a human donor with active COVID-19. The donor label of this sample is uncertain.

This clone has only one observation. This chain joins TRBV19 and TRBJ1-6, with D perhaps TRBD1 (5 bases). Germline V gene data show CDR1 as LNHDA and CDR2 as SQIVND (reference sequence). The CDR3 totals 15 residues. V dropped 2 bases and J dropped 8 bases, with 13 bases sitting between them. CDR3 sequence reads: CASSIQRDGDSPLHF. In DNA, the CDR3 is TGTGCCAGTAGTATACAGCGGGACGGGGATTCACCCCTCCACTTT.

The chain is built from TRBV29-1 and TRBJ2-7; the D gene is possibly TRBD2 (7 bases). V was clipped by 7 bases and J by 4 bases, with 20 bases between them. Germline CDR1 is SQVTM and CDR2 is ANQGSEA. This CDR3 region has 14 residues. Here the CDR3 DNA reads TGCAGCGCTTTTGGACCCGCGGGGGCGTACGAGCAGTACTTC. Residues: CSAFGPAGAYEQYF.

The genes are TRBV19 and TRBJ1-6, with 8 nucleotides matching TRBD1. The V gene's germline CDR1 is LNHDA and CDR2 SQIVND (reference sequence). This CDR3 contains 15 residues. The V segment lost 4 bases and the J segment 5 bases; nucleotides outside the gene matches: 4. Here the CDR3 DNA reads TGTGCCAGTAGTACCACAGGGGGGAATAATTCACCCCTCCACTTT. This encodes CASSTTGGNNSPLHF.

The V and J genes are TRBV11-2 and TRBJ2-7; TRBD1 is a possible D gene (7 bases). This CDR3 spans 16 amino acids. The germline V gene has CDR1 SGHAT and CDR2 FQNNGV. The V end was cut by 2 bases, the J end by 1 base, with 15 bases between. The CDR3 loop is CASSLPGGQESYEQYF. CDR3 nucleotides: TGTGCCAGCAGCTTACCAGGGGGGCAGGAGTCCTACGAGCAGTACTTC.

This chain uses TRBV11-2 with TRBJ1-3; TRBD1 matches at 7 bases. The ends lost 5 bases at V and 8 bases at J; junction bases unmatched: 18. The CDR3 covers 17 residues. Germline CDR1 SGHAT, CDR2 FQNNGV. The CDR3 bases are TGTGCCAGCAGCCAATCGGGACAGTATATCCGGGGAGACACCATATATTTT. Its protein is CASSQSGQYIRGDTIYF.

The J gene is TRBJ1-1, the V gene TRBV15; 11 nucleotides agree with TRBD1. The V gene end was trimmed by 1 base and the J gene end by 5 bases; junction bases not matched to a gene: 6. The length of the CDR3 is 16 residues. The germline gives CDR1 LNHNV, CDR2 YYDKDF (reference sequence). In DNA form, the CDR3 reads TGTGCCACCAGCAGAGGAGGGGACAGGGGGGGAACTGAAGCTTTCTTT. It encodes CATSRGGDRGGTEAFF.

The chain has TRBV6-5 and TRBJ2-7; tentatively, D is TRBD1 (5 bases). The V end was cut by 4 bases, the J end by 1 base, with 11 bases between. This CDR3 comprises 14 residues. Germline lookup yields CDR1 MNHEY and CDR2 SVGAGI. The CDR3 coding sequence is TGTGCCAGCAGTTCCGACGACAGTTCCTACGAGCAGTACTTC. Protein product: CASSSDDSSYEQYF.

The chain is built from TRBV6-6 and TRBJ1-1, with D hard to call. Trimming removed 5 bases from V and 5 bases from J, with 9 bases in between. The CDR3 loop spans 12 amino acids. Germline CDR1 and CDR2: MNHNY and SVGAGI (reference sequence). The CDR3 sequence is CASSRERTEAFF. In DNA form, the CDR3 reads TGTGCCAGCAGTCGTGAACGGACTGAAGCTTTCTTT.

This chain links TRBV7-2 with TRBJ2-1, with D unresolved. Per germline, CDR1 SGHTA and CDR2 FQGNSA. The CDR3 loop spans 14 amino acids. The V end was cut by 4 bases, the J end by 6 bases, with 13 bases between. As DNA, the CDR3 is TGTGCCAGCAGCTCCCTTGGGCGTATCAATGAGCAGTTCTTC. It is translated as CASSSLGRINEQFF.

The CDR3, as DNA: TGTGCCAGCAGTTCCCGGGGTGGCAATCAGCCCCAGCATTTT. Its translation is CASSSRGGNQPQHF. The chain is built from TRBV7-2 and TRBJ1-5; no clear D gene. This CDR3 is 14 amino acids long. The ends were cut back, 6 bases at V and 2 bases at J, with 11 bases in the middle. Germline V gene sequence: CDR1 SGHTA, CDR2 FQGNSA.

In its sample, this clone was seen once. This CDR3 is CASSQASGLETQYF. CDR3 bases: TGTGCCAGCAGCCAAGCTTCAGGGTTGGAGACCCAGTACTTC. This chain joins TRBV3-1 (or the pseudogene TRBV3-2) and TRBJ2-5, with D possibly TRBD1 on 5 matching bases. The CDR3 totals 14 residues. The germline gives CDR1 LGHDT, CDR2 YNNKEL (reference sequence). Deletions cut 1 base from V and 5 bases from J, with 11 bases between.

This chain links TRBV9 with TRBJ2-3; D perhaps matches TRBD2 (7 bases). The V gene lost 3 bases and the J gene lost 2 bases, with 10 bases spanning the gap. The CDR3 sequence is 14 residues long. Germline CDR1 and CDR2: SGDLS and YYNGEE. The CDR3 region is CASSDGGPTDTQYF. Written as DNA, the CDR3 is TGTGCCAGCAGCGACGGGGGGCCCACAGATACGCAGTATTTT.

CDR3 amino acids: CASSPGQGREQYF. The CDR3 DNA sequence: TGTGCCAGCAGTCCGGGACAGGGGCGGGAGCAGTACTTC. The V and J genes are TRBV7-3 and TRBJ2-7; 10 bases map to TRBD1. CDR1 and CDR2 (germline): SGHTA, FQGTGA. CDR3 length: 13 residues. After removal of 6 bases from V and 7 bases from J, the junction contained 6 bases not matched to a gene.

The rearrangement uses TRBV5-1 and TRBJ2-1, with 14 bases identical to TRBD2. Per germline, CDR1 SGHRS and CDR2 YFSETQ. V trimming: 2 bases; J trimming: 0 bases; junction bases outside the gene matches: 4. The length of the CDR3 is 18 residues. This chain's CDR3 is CASSLGTSGGSSYNEQFF. In nucleotides, the CDR3 is TGCGCCAGCAGCTTAGGGACTAGCGGGGGAAGCTCCTACAATGAGCAGTTCTTC.

This clone was recorded a few times. The rearrangement links TRBV7-9 to TRBJ1-2; 10 bases are a match to TRBD1. The CDR3 extends over 15 amino acids. Germline V lookup: CDR1 SEHNR, CDR2 FQNEAQ (reference sequence). J gave up 3 bases and V 3 bases, and 4 bases lay outside the gene matches. CDR3 nucleotides: TGTGCCAGCAGCTTTTCGGGACAGGGGTACTATGGCTACACCTTC. Amino acid sequence: CASSFSGQGYYGYTF. Full variable domain (missing parts from reference TRBV7-9 and TRBJ1-2): DTGVSQNPRHKITKRGQNVTFRCDPISEHNRLYWYRQTLGQGPEFLTYFQNEAQLEKSRLLSDRFSAERPKGSFSTLEIQRTEQGDSAMYLCASSFSGQGYYGYTFGSGTRLTVV.

The chain links TRBV6-5 to TRBJ1-2, with 9 positions matching TRBD1. This CDR3 spans 14 amino acids. Germline V lookup: CDR1 MNHEY, CDR2 SVGAGI. The V segment lost 6 bases and the J segment 9 bases; nucleotides outside the gene matches: 11. The CDR3 sequence is CASSHEGDRGSYTF. In DNA, the CDR3 is TGTGCCAGCAGCCACGAGGGTGACAGGGGGAGCTACACCTTC.

This rearrangement joins TRBV6-1 to TRBJ2-1; 12 nucleotides match TRBD2. The CDR3 loop spans 16 amino acids. Germline CDR1 is MNHNS and CDR2 is SASEGT. V trimming: 4 bases; J trimming: 2 bases; junction bases outside the gene matches: 3. The CDR3 sequence is CASSVASGGAYNEQFF. In nucleotides, the CDR3 is TGTGCCAGCAGTGTGGCTAGCGGGGGGGCCTACAATGAGCAGTTCTTC.

The J gene is TRBJ2-1, the V gene TRBV6-6; TRBD2 agrees at 9 bases. Germline-derived CDR1 and CDR2 are MNHNY and SVGAGI (reference sequence). CDR3 length: 14 amino acids. The trim removed 6 bases at V and 3 bases at J, leaving 3 bases unmatched. The CDR3 DNA sequence: TGTGCCAGCAGCCGTAGCGGGGGCTACAATGAGCAGTTCTTC. Amino acids: CASSRSGGYNEQFF.

This sequence joins TRBV10-3 and TRBJ1-3; TRBD1 matches 8 bases. The CDR3 extends over 17 amino acids. CDR1 ENHRY and CDR2 SYGVKD come from the germline V gene. Trimming at V came to 10 bases and at J to 2 bases, leaving 16 bases not matched to a gene. The CDR3: CATQAGTGYSTGNTIYF. CDR3 sequence (DNA): TGTGCCACCCAGGCCGGGACAGGCTATTCTACTGGAAACACCATATATTTT.

This rearrangement joins TRBV5-1 to TRBJ1-4, with a tentative D call TRBD1 (5 bases). V gave up 4 bases and J gave up 7 bases, with 17 bases separating them. CDR1 and CDR2 (germline): SGHRS, YFSETQ. The CDR3 is made up of 15 amino acids. The chain's CDR3 is CASSTSGSGSEKLFF. CDR3 bases: TGCGCCAGCAGCACGTCAGGGTCGGGTAGTGAAAAACTGTTTTTT.

V and J are TRBV19 and TRBJ1-2; tentatively, D is TRBD1 (5 bases). The CDR3 sequence is 11 residues long. Germline-derived CDR1 and CDR2 are LNHDA and SQIVND (reference sequence). V lost 10 bases and J lost 8, with 14 bases in between. CDR3 sequence: CAIAQGGGYTF. The DNA of the CDR3 is TGTGCCATAGCTCAGGGAGGCGGCTACACCTTC.

This clone appeared a single time. This chain joins TRBV10-3 and TRBJ2-1, with 10 nucleotides matching TRBD2. The CDR3 loop spans 17 amino acids. Germline CDR1 reads ENHRY; CDR2 reads SYGVKD. V lost 6 bases to trimming and J lost 2 bases; unmatched junction nucleotides: 10. In nucleotides, the CDR3 is TGTGCCATCAGCGCCGTACTAGCGGGGCAAACCTACAATGAGCAGTTCTTC. Translated: CAISAVLAGQTYNEQFF.

This chain joins TRBV20-1 and TRBJ2-1; 10 bases map to TRBD1. V was clipped by 3 bases and J by 7 bases; unmatched bases: 9. Germline V gene data show CDR1 as DFQATT and CDR2 as SNEGSKA (reference sequence). The CDR3 extends over 15 amino acids. CDR3 sequence (DNA): TGCAGTGCTAGTTCCGGACAGGGGGTGTGGAATGAGCAGTTCTTC. It encodes CSASSGQGVWNEQFF.

This chain joins TRBV11-3 and TRBJ2-3, with 7 bases matching TRBD2. V lost 0 bases to trimming and J lost 0 bases; unmatched junction nucleotides: 9. The germline gives CDR1 SGHNT, CDR2 YENEEA. The CDR3 covers 18 residues. The CDR3 coding sequence is TGTGCCAGCAGCTTAGAGGCAGCGGGGCTCCGCAGCACAGATACGCAGTATTTT. It codes for CASSLEAAGLRSTDTQYF.

V is TRBV6-5 and J is TRBJ1-2; tentative D call: TRBD1 (6 bases). The CDR3 is 15 residues long. V was shortened by 8 bases and J by 6 bases, with 22 bases between the two germline ends. Germline assignment: CDR1 MNHEY and CDR2 SVGAGI. The CDR3 DNA reads TGTGCCAGCCGTCCGTACAGGGAATCTTCGGATGGCTACACCTTC. Encoded protein: CASRPYRESSDGYTF.

The gene calls are TRBV24-1 and TRBJ2-2, with 7 nucleotides matching TRBD1. Germline V gene lookup returns CDR1 KGHDR and CDR2 SFDVKD. This CDR3 has 16 amino acids. V was pared by 3 bases and J by 1 base, with 4 bases of the junction left unmatched. The CDR3 DNA reads TGTGCCACCAGTGATATTGGGACAGTGAACACCGGGGAGCTGTTTTTT. This codes for CATSDIGTVNTGELFF.

V is TRBV21-1 and J is TRBJ1-5; the table's TRBD1 call for D was not verified on the DNA. TRBV21-1 is reported as a pseudogene. The CDR3 consists of 17 residues. CDR3 residues: CASSETDFHHSNQPQHF. The CDR3 region has the DNA TGTGCCAGCAGCGAGACAGACTTCCACCATAGCAATCAGCCCCAGCATTTT.

The chain combines TRBV6-5 with TRBJ1-6; D gene ambiguous. This CDR3 has 11 amino acids. Germline values: CDR1 MNHEY, CDR2 SVGAGI. Trimming cost V 6 bases and J 11 bases, with 8 bases left between them. The CDR3 DNA sequence: TGTGCCAGCAGCTCAGGTGCACCCCTCCACTTT. Protein: CASSSGAPLHF.

CDR3 DNA: TGTGCCAGCAAAAGGACAAGTTTTGACTACGAGCAGTACTTC. Protein product: CASKRTSFDYEQYF. V gene TRBV2 combines with J gene TRBJ2-7; maybe TRBD1 (5 bases). The CDR3 is 14 amino acids. Germline V gene sequence: CDR1 SNHLY, CDR2 FYNNEI. V was clipped by 7 bases and J by 3 bases, with 16 bases between them.